The rows below give T cell receptor beta chains drawn from one sample of a study of cytomegalovirus exposure and HLA in healthy donors. TCRdb's copy holds only in-frame clones and misses some; the assay was immunoSEQ multiplex PCR. The data contain some 35,000 clones, 53% of them singletons. The sequenced sample consisted of PBMCs. These receptor sequences come from a woman aged 40 to 50 in good health and CMV-seropositive. Each CDR3 is given with its conserved first and last residue. D genes are given only for firm matches. Size tells how often a clone was seen (once, few, many) or the class of an expanded clone, and some rows leave it out.

>NA|TRBJ2-3|TRBD2|TRBV7-2
TGTGCCAGCAGCTTAATGGCCGGGGGGGGCACAGATACGCAGTATTTT
CASSLMAGGGTDTQYF
>NA|TRBJ1-6|NA|TRBV10-1
TGCGCCGGGCCGGGGAGGTTACCTAATTCACCCCTCCACTTT
CAGPGRLPNSPLHF
>NA|TRBJ1-6|NA|TRBV6-1
TGTGCCAGCAGTGAAGGTAGGGGTTGGTCACCCCTCCACTTT
CASSEGRGWSPLHF
>NA|TRBJ2-3|TRBD1|TRBV2
TGTGCCAGCACTGAGGGGGCCACAGATACGCAGTATTTT
CASTEGATDTQYF
>few|TRBJ2-3|TRBD2|TRBV10-3
TGTGCCATCAAAGGGCTAGCGGCTGGGGACACAGATACGCAGTATTTT
CAIKGLAAGDTDTQYF
>NA|TRBJ2-1|NA|TRBV9
TGTGCCAGCAGCGCTACAGGTTACAATGAGCAGTTCTTC
CASSATGYNEQFF
>NA|TRBJ2-3|NA|TRBV28
TGTGCCAGCAGTTTCTCAGGGGAGCAGGATACGCAGTATTTT
CASSFSGEQDTQYF
>NA|TRBJ2-2|TRBD2|TRBV6-4
TGTGCCAGCAGTGACTCAGCGGGGGGGCCCGGGGAGCTGTTTTTT
CASSDSAGGPGELFF
>once|TRBJ2-3|NA|TRBV5-1
TGCGCCAGCAGTCCCAAACCGGGTACAGATACGCAGTATTTT
CASSPKPGTDTQYF
>NA|TRBJ2-3|TRBD1|TRBV11-3
TGTGCCAGCAGCTTAAGGGGGACAGGGGCAGGTACGCAGTATTTT
CASSLRGTGAGTQYF
>NA|TRBJ1-2|NA|TRBV4-1
TGCGCCAGCAGCCAAGACTCGACAGCTCAAGGCTACACCTTC
CASSQDSTAQGYTF
>NA|TRBJ1-3|TRBD1|TRBV28
TGTGCCAGCAGTTCTAATAACAGGGGATACACCATATATTTT
CASSSNNRGYTIYF
>few|TRBJ1-2|NA|TRBV29-1
TGCAGCGTCACACAGGGAAGCTATGGCTACACCTTC
CSVTQGSYGYTF
>NA|TRBJ2-3|TRBD1|TRBV7-3
TGTGCCAGCAGCTTAGACAGGGCAGATACGCAGTATTTT
CASSLDRADTQYF
>few|TRBJ1-2|NA|TRBV25-1
TGTGCCAGCACGGACCGGACTTATGGCTACACCTTC
CASTDRTYGYTF
>few|TRBJ2-3|TRBD2|TRBV9
TGTGCCAGCAGTCGGACTAGCAGCACAGATACGCAGTATTTT
CASSRTSSTDTQYF
>NA|TRBJ2-2|TRBD1|TRBV10-3
TGTGCCATCACCCCTCACGACAGGGACACCGGGGAGCTGTTTTTT
CAITPHDRDTGELFF
>NA|TRBJ2-7|TRBD1|TRBV19
TGTGCCAGTACCCCGGGACAGTCCTACGAGCAGTACTTC
CASTPGQSYEQYF
>NA|TRBJ1-1|NA|TRBV6-1
TGTGCCAGCAGTGAATCCCATGGTGGCAGCGTGAACACTGAAGCTTTCTTT
CASSESHGGSVNTEAFF
>NA|TRBJ1-2|NA|TRBV10-3
TGTGCCATCAGTGAGCCCAGCTATGGCTACACCTTC
CAISEPSYGYTF
>once|TRBJ1-4|TRBD1|TRBV30
TGTGCCTGGAGGGCGGCCGGGACAGGGGAAAAACTGTTTTTT
CAWRAAGTGEKLFF
>NA|TRBJ2-2|TRBD1|TRBV4-1
TGCGCCAGCAGCCAAGATCGAGGACAGGGGCGTCCCGGGGAGCTGTTTTTT
CASSQDRGQGRPGELFF
>NA|TRBJ2-7|TRBD1|TRBV19
TGTGCCAGCCCCAAACTAATACGGGACAGGCTTTACGAGCAGTACTTC
CASPKLIRDRLYEQYF
>NA|TRBJ2-7|TRBD1|TRBV11-2
TGTGCCAGCAGCCCAGGGACAGGGGGGTCTCACGAGCAGTACTTC
CASSPGTGGSHEQYF
>NA|TRBJ2-7|NA|TRBV11-2
TGTGCCAGCAGCTTAGCTCCACTCGGACAGCCCAGTAACTTC
CASSLAPLGQPSNF
>NA|TRBJ1-1|TRBD1|TRBV7-9
TGTGCCAGCAGCTGGGGACAGGGCCACACTGAAGCTTTCTTT
CASSWGQGHTEAFF
>NA|TRBJ1-4|TRBD1|TRBV30
TGTGCCTGGAGTCGGACAGGGGCTAATGAAAAACTGTTTTTT
CAWSRTGANEKLFF
>NA|TRBJ1-2|NA|TRBV30
TGTGCCCGATCAGAAGGGCGAGGGGGTGGCTACACCTTC
CARSEGRGGGYTF
>NA|TRBJ1-4|TRBD1|TRBV29-1
TGCAGCGTCGCCGGGACAGATGAAAAACTGTTTTTT
CSVAGTDEKLFF